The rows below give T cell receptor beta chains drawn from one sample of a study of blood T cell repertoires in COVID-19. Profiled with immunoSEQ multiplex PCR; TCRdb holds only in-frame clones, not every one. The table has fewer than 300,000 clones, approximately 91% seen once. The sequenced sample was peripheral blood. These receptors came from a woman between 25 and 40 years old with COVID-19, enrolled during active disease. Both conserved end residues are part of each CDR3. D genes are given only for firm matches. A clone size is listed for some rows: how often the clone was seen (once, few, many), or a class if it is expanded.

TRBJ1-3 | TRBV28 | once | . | CASSGGAGNTIYF | TGTGCCAGCAGTGGAGGAGCTGGAAACACCATATATTTT
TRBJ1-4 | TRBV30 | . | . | CAWSAGRGTNEKLFF | TGTGCCTGGAGTGCCGGCAGGGGTACTAATGAAAAACTGTTTTTT
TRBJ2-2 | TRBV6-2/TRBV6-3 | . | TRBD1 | CASSYQGADTGELFF | TGTGCCAGCAGTTACCAGGGGGCGGACACCGGGGAGCTGTTTTTT
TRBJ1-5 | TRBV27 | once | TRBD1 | CATGTGPYSNQPQHF | TGTGCCACTGGGACAGGTCCTTATAGCAATCAGCCCCAGCATTTT
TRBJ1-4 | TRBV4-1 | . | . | CASSQDLGGVNEKLFF | TGCGCCAGCAGCCAAGATTTGGGAGGGGTGAATGAAAAACTGTTTTTT
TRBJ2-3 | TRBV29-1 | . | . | CSARGGGVTDTQYF | TGCAGCGCCCGAGGCGGAGGGGTTACAGATACGCAGTATTTT
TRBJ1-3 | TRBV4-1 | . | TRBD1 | CASSQAGQPSLYF | TGCGCCAGCAGCCAAGCGGGACAGCCGTCTCTATATTTT
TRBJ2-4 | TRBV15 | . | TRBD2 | CATSRGGLAGEGAKNIQYF | TGTGCCACCAGCAGAGGAGGACTAGCGGGAGAGGGGGCCAAAAACATTCAGTACTTC
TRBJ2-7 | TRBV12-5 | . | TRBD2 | CASGLLAGLAYEQYF | TGTGCTAGTGGCCTACTAGCGGGATTGGCCTACGAGCAGTACTTC
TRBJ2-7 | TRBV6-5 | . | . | CASRLDRRGYEQYF | TGTGCCAGCAGACTGGACAGGAGGGGTTACGAGCAGTACTTC
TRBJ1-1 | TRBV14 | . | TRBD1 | CASSTRDSSNTEAFF | TGTGCCAGCAGCACCCGGGACAGTTCGAACACTGAAGCTTTCTTT
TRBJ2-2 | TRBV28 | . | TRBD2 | CASSPAGGPGGELFF | TGTGCCAGCAGCCCGGCGGGAGGGCCTGGCGGGGAGCTGTTTTTT
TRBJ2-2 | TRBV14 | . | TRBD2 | CASSQDPGLAGATGELFF | TGTGCCAGCAGCCAAGATCCGGGACTAGCGGGAGCCACCGGGGAGCTGTTTTTT
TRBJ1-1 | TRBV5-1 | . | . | CASSFDRAGYEGFEAFF | TGCGCCAGCAGCTTCGACCGGGCGGGGTATGAGGGATTTGAAGCTTTCTTT
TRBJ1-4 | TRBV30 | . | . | CAWGLPNEKLFF | TGTGCCTGGGGACTTCCGAATGAAAAACTGTTTTTT
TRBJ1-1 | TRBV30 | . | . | CAWSVREVGNTEAFF | TGTGCCTGGAGTGTACGGGAGGTGGGGAACACTGAAGCTTTCTTT
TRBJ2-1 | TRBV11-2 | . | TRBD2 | CASSLASGLAGYNEQFF | TGTGCCAGCAGCTTAGCCTCGGGACTAGCGGGCTACAATGAGCAGTTCTTC
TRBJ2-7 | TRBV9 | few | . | CASSVDPEGYEQYF | TGTGCCAGCAGCGTAGACCCGGAGGGCTACGAGCAGTACTTC
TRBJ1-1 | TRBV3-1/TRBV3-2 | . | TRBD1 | CASSSGTGGDTEAFF | TGTGCCAGCAGCTCCGGGACAGGGGGTGACACTGAAGCTTTCTTT
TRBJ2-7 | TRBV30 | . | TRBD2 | CAWSGLAGVSNEQYF | TGTGCCTGGAGTGGACTAGCGGGAGTCTCGAACGAGCAGTACTTC
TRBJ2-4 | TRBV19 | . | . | CASSITGPLAKNIQYF | TGTGCCAGTAGTATCACAGGTCCCCTAGCCAAAAACATTCAGTACTTC
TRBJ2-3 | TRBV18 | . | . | CASSPWGGTSTDTQYF | TGTGCCAGCTCACCCTGGGGAGGCACTAGCACAGATACGCAGTATTTT
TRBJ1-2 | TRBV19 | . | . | CASSGGGVPFYGYTF | TGTGCCAGTAGTGGTGGGGGCGTCCCCTTCTATGGCTACACCTTC
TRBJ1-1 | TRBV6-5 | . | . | CASSYPGAEAFF | TGTGCCAGCAGTTACCCAGGTGCTGAAGCTTTCTTT
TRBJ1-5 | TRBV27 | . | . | CASSITMGSNQPQHF | TGTGCCAGCAGTATAACTATGGGTAGCAATCAGCCCCAGCATTTT
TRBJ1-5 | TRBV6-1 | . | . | CASSEDRANQPQHF | TGTGCCAGCAGTGAAGACAGGGCAAATCAGCCCCAGCATTTT
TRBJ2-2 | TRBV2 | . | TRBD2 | CASTTSGRVTGELFF | TGTGCCAGCACGACTAGCGGGAGGGTCACCGGGGAGCTGTTTTTT
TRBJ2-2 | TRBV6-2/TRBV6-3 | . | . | CASSQGGELFF | TGTGCCAGCAGTCAGGGGGGGGAGCTGTTTTTT
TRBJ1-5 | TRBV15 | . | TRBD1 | CATSSATGNQPQHF | TGTGCCACCAGCAGCGCGACAGGGAATCAGCCCCAGCATTTT
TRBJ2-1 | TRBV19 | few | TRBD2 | CASTRGGTLYNEQFF | TGTGCCAGTACCCGGGGGGGGACCCTCTACAATGAGCAGTTCTTC
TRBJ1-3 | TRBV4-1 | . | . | CASSQDGSIGNTIYF | TGCGCCAGCAGCCAAGACGGGAGTATTGGAAACACCATATATTTT
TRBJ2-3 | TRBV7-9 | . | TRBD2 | CASSFPAGGPEDTQYF | TGTGCCAGCAGCTTTCCAGCGGGAGGGCCTGAGGATACGCAGTATTTT
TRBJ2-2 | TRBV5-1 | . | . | CASSSLTGANTGELFF | TGCGCCAGCAGCTCCCTCACGGGGGCGAACACCGGGGAGCTGTTTTTT
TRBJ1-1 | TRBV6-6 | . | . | CASRTTENTEAFF | TGTGCCAGCAGGACAACAGAGAACACTGAAGCTTTCTTT
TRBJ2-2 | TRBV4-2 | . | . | CASSQLSEVTGELFF | TGTGCCAGCAGCCAATTAAGTGAGGTCACCGGGGAGCTGTTTTTT
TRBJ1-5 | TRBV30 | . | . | CAWSAEASNQPQHF | TGTGCCTGGAGCGCTGAGGCGAGCAATCAGCCCCAGCATTTT
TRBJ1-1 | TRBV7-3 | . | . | CASSQGLSNTEAFF | TGTGCCAGCAGCCAAGGACTTTCGAACACTGAAGCTTTCTTT
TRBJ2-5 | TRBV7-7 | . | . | CASSLEVSGTQYF | TGTGCCAGCAGCTTGGAGGTTTCCGGGACCCAGTACTTC
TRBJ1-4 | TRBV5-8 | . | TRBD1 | CASSPGQVPNEKLFF | TGTGCCAGCAGCCCGGGACAGGTCCCTAATGAAAAACTGTTTTTT
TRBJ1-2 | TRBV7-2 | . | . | CASSLESNGYTF | TGTGCCAGCAGCTTAGAAAGCAATGGCTACACCTTC
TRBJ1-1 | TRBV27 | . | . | CASSLGNTEAFF | TGTGCCAGCAGTCTCGGGAACACTGAAGCTTTCTTT
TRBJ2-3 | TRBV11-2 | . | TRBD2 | CASSSSGTYTDTQYF | TGTGCCAGCAGCTCTAGCGGGACCTACACAGATACGCAGTATTTT
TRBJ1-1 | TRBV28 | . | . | CASSLPRAGSPEAFF | TGTGCCAGCAGTTTGCCACGTGCAGGATCCCCTGAAGCTTTCTTT
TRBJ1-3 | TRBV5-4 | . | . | CASSLGGNTGNTIYF | TGTGCCAGCAGCTTGGGAGGAAATACTGGAAACACCATATATTTT
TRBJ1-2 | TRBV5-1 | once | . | CASSLDTGQYGYTF | TGCGCCAGCAGCTTGGATACAGGGCAATATGGCTACACCTTC
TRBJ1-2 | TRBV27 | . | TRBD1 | CASSPTGTYGYTF | TGTGCCAGCAGTCCGACAGGGACTTATGGCTACACCTTC
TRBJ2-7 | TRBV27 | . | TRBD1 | CASSISGTGTYEQYF | TGTGCCAGCAGTATCTCCGGGACAGGGACCTACGAGCAGTACTTC
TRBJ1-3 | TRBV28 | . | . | CASSFRGRTGNTIYF | TGTGCCAGCAGTTTCCGCGGCAGAACTGGAAACACCATATATTTT
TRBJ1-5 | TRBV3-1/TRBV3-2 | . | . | CASSPGGNQPQHF | TGTGCCAGCAGCCCAGGGGGCAATCAGCCCCAGCATTTT
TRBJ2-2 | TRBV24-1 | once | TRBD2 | CATSDTGPSGLAGGPAGELFF | TGTGCCACCAGTGATACCGGACCTTCGGGACTAGCGGGAGGGCCAGCCGGGGAGCTGTTTTTT
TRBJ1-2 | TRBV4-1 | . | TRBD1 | CASSQENRGLRGYTF | TGCGCCAGCAGCCAAGAAAACAGGGGGCTTCGGGGCTACACCTTC
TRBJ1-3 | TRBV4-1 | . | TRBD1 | CASSQLPGQASGNTIYF | TGCGCCAGCAGCCAGTTACCGGGACAGGCCTCTGGAAACACCATATATTTT
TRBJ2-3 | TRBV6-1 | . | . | CASRLADTQYF | TGTGCCAGCAGGCTAGCAGATACGCAGTATTTT
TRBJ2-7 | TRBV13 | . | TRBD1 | CASSLDRGQQYF | TGTGCCAGCAGCCTAGACAGGGGACAGCAGTACTTC
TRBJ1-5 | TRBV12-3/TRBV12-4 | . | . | CASSFQSNQPQHF | TGTGCCAGCAGTTTCCAGAGCAATCAGCCCCAGCATTTT
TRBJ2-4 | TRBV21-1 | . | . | CASSEQGRALAKNIQYF | TGTGCCAGCAGCGAGCAGGGGAGGGCTTTAGCCAAAAACATTCAGTACTTC
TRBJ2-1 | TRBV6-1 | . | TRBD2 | CASSVRLAGSGDFGEQFF | TGTGCCAGCAGTGTACGGCTAGCGGGATCAGGGGATTTTGGTGAGCAGTTCTTC
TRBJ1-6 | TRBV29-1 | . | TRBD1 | CSVAGTEDSPLHF | TGCAGCGTTGCCGGGACAGAGGATTCACCCCTCCACTTT